Following are 17 T cell receptor beta chains from one sample sequenced in a study of cytomegalovirus exposure and HLA in healthy donors. PCR employed 60 Vbeta and 13 Jbeta primers. Some clones are missing from TCRdb's copy, which holds only in-frame ones; the method was immunoSEQ multiplex PCR. The sample lists around 140,000 clones, about 75% occurring once. The sequenced sample was PBMCs. Receptors originate from a man between 25 and 39 years old in good health and CMV-seronegative.

This chain links TRBV27 with TRBJ2-7; the D is unclear. Germline-derived CDR1 and CDR2 are MNHEY and SMNVEV (reference sequence). The CDR3 covers 14 residues. Between the trimmed V and J ends, which lost 5 bases and 3 bases, there was a span of 14 bases. CDR3 protein: CASSPRRGSYEQYF. CDR3 in DNA: TGTGCCAGCAGTCCCCGAAGAGGCAGCTACGAGCAGTACTTC.

The chain uses TRBV28 and TRBJ1-3; a possible D gene is TRBD1 (5 bases). V was pared by 5 bases and J by 4 bases, with 18 bases between. Germline values: CDR1 MDHEN, CDR2 SYDVKM. The CDR3 has 16 residues. The CDR3 DNA sequence: TGTGCCAGCAGTCCCCTATCTGCAGGGTACGGAAACACCATATATTTT. Translated: CASSPLSAGYGNTIYF.

This sequence joins TRBV7-2 and TRBJ1-1; tentatively, D is TRBD1 (6 bases). Germline CDR1 and CDR2: SGHTA and FQGNSA. The length of the CDR3 is 14 residues. V was trimmed by 0 bases and J by 6 bases, leaving 11 bases between them. CDR3 DNA sequence: TGTGCCAGCAGCTTAGCGGGGAGGGGGTCTGAAGCTTTCTTT. Protein: CASSLAGRGSEAFF.

The rearrangement links TRBV7-2 to TRBJ2-5; 7 nucleotides match TRBD2. CDR3 length equals 14 residues. Losses at the gene ends were 2 bases for V and 2 bases for J; bases not matched to a gene: 2. Germline values: CDR1 SGHTA, CDR2 FQGNSA. The CDR3 nucleotides read TGTGCCAGCAGCTTACTAGCGGTACAAGAGACCCAGTACTTC. It encodes CASSLLAVQETQYF. The full variable domain, with the rest looked up from reference TRBV7-2 and TRBJ2-5, is GAGVSQSPSNKVTEKGKDVELRCDPISGHTALYWYRQSLGQGLEFLIYFQGNSAPDKSGLPSDRFSAERTGGSVSTLTIQRTQQEDSAVYLCASSLLAVQETQYFGPGTRLLVL.

The chain is built from TRBV10-1 and TRBJ2-2, with D possibly TRBD2 on 6 matching bases. The CDR3 contains 14 residues. V shed 5 bases and J shed 6 bases, with 13 bases lying between them. Germline V gene data show CDR1 as WNHNN and CDR2 as SYGVQD (reference sequence). The CDR3 reads CASSKTGGPGELFF. DNA for the CDR3: TGCGCCAGCAGTAAAACCGGGGGTCCCGGGGAGCTGTTTTTT.

The table lists this clone with a few counts. The chain recombines TRBV28 with TRBJ1-1, with TRBD1 identical over 8 bases. Germline assignment: CDR1 MDHEN and CDR2 SYDVKM. Germline trimming cut 6 bases from V and 10 bases from J; bases unmatched to any gene: 13. The CDR3 runs 14 residues. The CDR3 nucleotides read TGTGCCAGCAGCCGCGGACAGGGAAGACAAAGAGCTTTCTTT. Translating it yields CASSRGQGRQRAFF.

The chain uses TRBV15 and TRBJ2-7; D possibly corresponds to TRBD2 (6 bases). V lost 5 bases to trimming and J lost 2 bases, with 16 bases between them. The CDR3 covers 15 residues. Germline CDR1 is LNHNV and CDR2 is YYDKDF (reference sequence). The CDR3 spells CATSGGRGRTYEQYF. CDR3 DNA sequence: TGTGCCACCAGCGGAGGGCGGGGCAGAACCTACGAGCAGTACTTC. Supplemented by reference TRBV15 and TRBJ2-7, the full variable domain reads DAMVIQNPRYQVTQFGKPVTLSCSQTLNHNVMYWYQQKSSQAPKLLFHYYDKDFNNEADTPDNFQSRRPNTSFCFLDIRSPGLGDTAMYLCATSGGRGRTYEQYFGPGTRLTVT.

The chain links TRBV7-2 to TRBJ1-1, with D maybe TRBD1 (6 bases). Germline V gene sequence: CDR1 SGHTA, CDR2 FQGNSA. V was shortened by 2 bases and J by 4 bases, with 8 bases between the two germline ends. The CDR3 runs to 13 residues. CDR3 residues: CASSLTGSTEAFF. The DNA for the CDR3 is TGTGCCAGCAGCTTAACAGGGAGCACTGAAGCTTTCTTT.

In this sample, this clone turned up a few times. This rearrangement joins TRBV9 to TRBJ2-3, with D possibly TRBD1 on 6 matching bases. V was trimmed by 4 bases and J by 6 bases, leaving 15 bases between them. Germline CDR1 SGDLS, CDR2 YYNGEE. The CDR3 covers 14 residues. In DNA form, the CDR3 reads TGTGCCAGCAGCCCCGGGACACAATTTGATACGCAGTATTTT. It encodes CASSPGTQFDTQYF.

This rearrangement joins TRBV25-1 to TRBJ2-6; perhaps TRBD1 as D (6 bases). Germline V CDR1 and CDR2: MGHDK, SYGVNS. The CDR3 covers 18 residues. V dropped 0 bases and J dropped 2 bases, with 14 bases sitting between them. CDR3 amino acids: CASSEYFQSGAGANVLTF. The DNA for the CDR3 is TGTGCCAGCAGTGAATATTTCCAATCAGGGGCTGGGGCCAACGTCCTGACTTTC.

The chain couples TRBV6-1 to TRBJ1-1, with TRBD1 matching 9 bases. V was pared by 5 bases and J by 8 bases, with 9 bases of the junction left unmatched. Germline CDR1 MNHNS, CDR2 SASEGT. CDR3 size: 14 residues. The CDR3 DNA sequence: TGTGCCAGCAGTCGACCGGGACAGGGTGCAGAAGCTTTCTTT. This translates into CASSRPGQGAEAFF.

This clone was recorded a few times. J is TRBJ2-7 and V is TRBV11-2, with D perhaps TRBD1 (6 bases). The V gene lost 1 base and the J gene lost 0 bases, with 13 bases spanning the gap. Looked up from germline, CDR1 is SGHAT and CDR2 is FQNNGV. The CDR3 runs to 16 residues. The CDR3 loop is CASSLGRGLSSYEQYF. CDR3 nucleotides: TGTGCCAGCAGCTTAGGCAGGGGCCTCAGCTCCTACGAGCAGTACTTC. The complete variable domain, with remaining parts taken from reference TRBV11-2 and TRBJ2-7, reads EAGVAQSPRYKIIEKRQSVAFWCNPISGHATLYWYQQILGQGPKLLIQFQNNGVVDDSQLPKDRFSAERLKGVDSTLKIQPAKLEDSAVYLCASSLGRGLSSYEQYFGPGTRLTVT.

The J gene is TRBJ2-7, the V gene TRBV25-1, with TRBD1 matching 9 bases. The CDR3 covers 15 residues. Germline V gives CDR1 MGHDK, CDR2 SYGVNS. With V trimmed by 5 bases and J by 3 bases, 8 bases remained unmatched. The CDR3 reads CASSYPGQGVYEQYF. The CDR3 nucleotides are TGTGCCAGCAGTTACCCGGGACAGGGAGTCTACGAGCAGTACTTC.

CDR3: CASSLGTGRYNEQFF. The CDR3 region has the DNA TGCGCCAGCAGCTTGGGAACGGGGAGGTACAATGAGCAGTTCTTC. The rearrangement uses TRBV5-1 and TRBJ2-1, with TRBD2 as a possible D gene (6 bases). CDR1 and CDR2 (germline): SGHRS, YFSETQ. There are 15 residues in the CDR3. V gave up 0 bases and J gave up 4 bases, with 11 bases separating them.

The chain couples TRBV6-6 to TRBJ2-7, with D possibly matching TRBD1 (6 bases). V was clipped by 6 bases and J by 4 bases, with 19 bases between them. The germline CDR1 and CDR2 sequences are MNHNY and SVGAGI (reference sequence). CDR3 length equals 15 residues. The CDR3 bases are TGTGCCAGCAGACCTTTACAGGGCGGTGGGTACGAGCAGTACTTC. Its translation is CASRPLQGGGYEQYF.

The chain carries TRBV5-8 and TRBJ2-1; 7 positions agree with TRBD1. The CDR3 length is 15 residues. V was pared by 4 bases and J by 0 bases, with 4 bases of the junction left unmatched. The germline CDR1 and CDR2 sequences are SGHTS and YDEGEE. The CDR3 DNA is TGTGCCAGCAGCGTGGGACAGAGCTCCTACAATGAGCAGTTCTTC. As protein: CASSVGQSSYNEQFF.

The CDR3 DNA sequence: TGCGCCAGCAGCCCTATGACAGGGGCATTCTCCTACGAGCAGTACTTC. Protein: CASSPMTGAFSYEQYF. The V and J genes are TRBV5-1 and TRBJ2-7; 8 bases line up with TRBD1. CDR1 is SGHRS, CDR2 YFSETQ, per germline. This CDR3 is built from 16 residues. The V gene end was trimmed by 4 bases and the J gene end by 0 bases; junction bases not matched to a gene: 9.